Detailed here is one TCR beta chain. This clonotype is considered medium-sized (0.01 to 0.1%). Its antigen is not yet known. The input lacks base qualities; no much larger clone sits a single base away. This sample was sequenced with an Illumina NovaSeq 6000. Synthesis of TCR cDNA relied on 5'RACE template switching, a step that introduced a universal primer site along with unique molecular identifiers. Priming for cDNA synthesis came from both the TCR alpha and TCR beta constant segments. Libraries were amplified in two PCR steps, with sample barcodes and sequencing adapters added in the second step. Sequencing of the libraries was done on either Illumina HiSeq 2500 (2x100 bp) or NovaSeq (2x150 bp). The authors' analysis ran thus. Demultiplexing of reads and collapsing into UMI consensus sequences were performed with MIGEC, and V(D)J alignment was carried out with MiXCR. Clonotypes responding to the vaccine were identified with edgeR on replicate PBMC samples, with the criteria of FDR below 0.01 and a log2 fold change above 5 up to day 15. Each bulk clonotype received a CD4 or CD8 identity based on whether the sequenced CD4 or CD8 repertoire contained that clonotype at higher abundance. TCRdb trimmed the raw reads at Q25, called clones with MiXCR and kept productive beta chains. Here each entry gathers all rows of one CDR3 protein and keeps the most common genes and DNA. TCRdb assigned the V and J calls; the authors' analysis was not used. The sample data list around 300,000 distinct CDR3 sequences, and around 4.3% of these were observed just once. Around 19% of the sample comes from the top ten.

The entry originates in a study of T cells after yellow fever vaccination (dated by TCRdb to between 2018 and 2021). Looking at the study overall: The SMART-Seq v4 Ultra Low Input RNA kit was used to prepare libraries from fractions with low cell numbers. Two healthy male donors made up the cohort, one aged 18 to 30 years and the other aged 30 to 40 years. Blood samples were taken at several timepoints before and after primary and secondary immunization, and bulk PBMC replicates and cell subsets were isolated. To follow T-cell clones before and after both primary and booster YFV17D yellow fever vaccination, bulk TCR alpha and beta repertoires underwent longitudinal sequencing.

The paper as a whole reports these results and caveats: After the booster, most clones that had expanded after primary vaccination were detected again (about 97% of CD4 and around 88% of CD8), suggesting broad maintenance of memory. Because abundant contaminating clonotypes from the bulk population could be contained in FACS-sorted repertoires, computational filtering was required. The secondary T-cell response was weaker than the primary response but faster, peaking on day 5 instead of day 15. Only a couple of donors were included in the study, so the extent to which the findings can be generalized is limited. A small share of clonotypes occurred in both CD4 and CD8 compartments, likely arising from convergent recombination.

CDR3 length: 16 amino acids, cysteine to phenylalanine. Just CDR3 DNA is preserved here, 48 bases in frame from base 1. Clipping removes 3 bases from V and 4 bases from J, with 7 as the unmatched junction base count. Sample treatment or condition, as interpreted from the label and publication: live attenuated yellow fever vaccine strain. Two biological replicates of bulk PBMCs were collected at each blood-draw timepoint. A standard Ficoll-Paque protocol was used to isolate PBMCs from peripheral blood. TriZol was used to extract RNA from bulk PBMCs, CD4 and CD8 fractions, and dextramer-positive and dextramer-negative fractions.

Recombination joined TRBV12-3 or TRBV12-4 with TRBJ2-1, with 9 bases aligning to TRBD2. This TCR was sampled from a man aged 18 to 29 who received the YFV17D yellow fever vaccine. The material was PBMCs, obtained 15 days after the yellow fever booster vaccination. The bases read TGTGCCAGCAGTTTCCTCGCGGGGGGGCCTTACAATGAGCAGTTCTTC. It translates to CASSFLAGGPYNEQFF.